The sequence of this TCR beta chain was determined in a study of blood T cell repertoires in COVID-19. Study details: Researchers got acute and convalescent COVID-19 samples from the United States, Italy and Spain. The cDNA or gDNA used as material had been derived from T cells, B-cell-depleted T cells, or PBMCs.

Among Cohort 3 donors, those recovered had two negative PCRs, clearance, or symptom resolution. V was cut by 3 bases and J by 3 bases, with 8 bases left in between. The CDR3 totals 13 residues. Assay: immunoSEQ multiplex PCR; the TCRdb copy retains only in-frame clones and omits some. The repertoire consists of some 400,000 clones, with 70% to 90% occurring once and the leading ten covering approximately 1.2%. Sequencing input: PBMCs or T cells enriched from blood (not recorded which). The chain uses TRBV12-3 or TRBV12-4 and TRBJ1-2, with D uncertain. The clonotype originates from a man aged 25 to 40 who had recovered from COVID-19. The CDR3 DNA sequence: TGTGCCAGCAGTTTTAGGCAGGACTATGGCTACACCTTC. Amino acid sequence: CASSFRQDYGYTF.